The 15 T cell receptor beta chains reported below all come from one sample, sequenced in a study of blood T cell repertoires in COVID-19. Data came from immunoSEQ multiplex PCR; TCRdb stores just in-frame clones and leaves some out. The data hold about 220,000 clones, with around 84% observed a single time. Material for sequencing was peripheral blood. These receptors came from a woman aged 60-75 years who had recovered from COVID-19.

The rearrangement links TRBV25-1 to TRBJ2-3, with 8 bases aligning to TRBD2. CDR3 length: 17 residues. Germline-derived CDR1 and CDR2 are MGHDK and SYGVNS. V lost 4 bases and J lost 2; bases outside the gene matches: 11. The CDR3 region is CASSALWRGALTDTQYF. The DNA of the CDR3 is TGTGCCAGCAGTGCCCTCTGGCGGGGGGCCCTCACAGATACGCAGTATTTT.

J is TRBJ1-4 and V is TRBV11-1; TRBD1 agrees at 7 bases. The germline V gene has CDR1 SGHAT and CDR2 FQDESV (reference sequence). This CDR3 region has 15 residues. V trimming: 4 bases; J trimming: 5 bases; junction bases outside the gene matches: 7. CDR3 in DNA: TGTGCCAGCAGCTCACCGGACAGGAGAAATGAAAAACTGTTTTTT. It codes for CASSSPDRRNEKLFF.

The CDR3 reads CASSQLHGTGGYEQYF. The CDR3 DNA is TGCGCCAGCAGCCAACTGCATGGGACAGGGGGCTACGAGCAGTACTTC. The gene calls are TRBV4-1 and TRBJ2-7, with 11 bases fitting TRBD1. J was trimmed by 3 bases and V by 2 bases; bases with no gene match: 6. Germline assignment: CDR1 MGHRA and CDR2 YSYEKL. The CDR3 runs to 16 residues.

Points on this clone: Other nucleotide sequences in the sample specify the same CDR3. The CDR3 DNA sequence: TGTGCCACCGGAGAGTTGGAGAAAGGCTACACCTTC. Its translation is CATGELEKGYTF. The chain employs TRBV10-3 and TRBJ1-2, with D unresolved. The CDR3 is 12 amino acids. Germline V gene lookup returns CDR1 ENHRY and CDR2 SYGVKD. Trimming took 10 bases from V and 8 from J, leaving 17 bases between them.

Of note for this clone: The identical CDR3 is also encoded by other nucleotide sequences in the sample. The J gene is TRBJ2-5, the V gene TRBV9; the match to TRBD2 covers 13 bases. V lost 3 bases and J lost 2; bases outside the gene matches: 7. In germline, CDR1 is SGDLS, CDR2 YYNGEE. The CDR3 runs 17 residues. DNA for the CDR3: TGTGCCAGCAGCGAAACTAGCGGGGGGGCCGGGCAAGAGACCCAGTACTTC. This gives the protein CASSETSGGAGQETQYF.

This clone was observed a few times. The chain joins TRBV7-3 to TRBJ2-1; D remains unclear. The CDR3 is 13 residues long. Germline values: CDR1 SGHTA, CDR2 FQGTGA. The germline V and J ends were trimmed by 2 bases and 4 bases, with 6 bases remaining between them. CDR3 sequence reads: CASSLSRYNEQFF. CDR3 DNA: TGTGCCAGCAGCTTATCCAGATACAATGAGCAGTTCTTC.

The V call is TRBV5-8, the J call TRBJ2-2; 7 positions match TRBD2. Per the germline V gene, CDR1 is SGHTS and CDR2 is YDEGEE. After removal of 0 bases from V and 0 bases from J, the junction contained 2 bases not matched to a gene. The CDR3 spans 16 residues. The CDR3 DNA is TGTGCCAGCAGCTTGGCAGCGGGGTCGAACACCGGGGAGCTGTTTTTT. Protein: CASSLAAGSNTGELFF.

V is TRBV6-5 and J is TRBJ2-3, with 9 bases that match TRBD1. The CDR3 sequence is 15 residues long. V was clipped by 6 bases and J by 4 bases; unmatched bases: 8. Germline CDR1 MNHEY, CDR2 SVGAGI. CDR3 coding DNA: TGTGCCAGCAGGCGGGGACAGGGAGGCGCAGATACGCAGTATTTT. Translation gives CASRRGQGGADTQYF.

The rearrangement uses TRBV27 and TRBJ1-2; 11 nucleotides align to TRBD1. V gave up 6 bases and J gave up 5 bases; unmatched junction bases: 11. The V gene's germline CDR1 is MNHEY and CDR2 SMNVEV (reference sequence). This CDR3 has 16 residues. The CDR3 region is CASSTDRGLNPYGYTF. CDR3 bases: TGTGCCAGCAGCACGGACAGGGGGCTAAACCCGTATGGCTACACCTTC.

V is TRBV7-6 and J is TRBJ2-2; a possible D gene is TRBD1 (6 bases). The CDR3 runs 18 residues. Germline V gene lookup returns CDR1 SGHVS and CDR2 FNYEAQ. The V gene lost 1 base and the J gene lost 0 bases, with 15 bases spanning the gap. This chain's CDR3 is CASSLVGRDIANTGELFF. CDR3 DNA: TGTGCCAGCAGCTTAGTAGGCAGGGACATCGCGAACACCGGGGAGCTGTTTTTT.

The rearrangement joins TRBV2 to TRBJ1-5; maybe TRBD1 (5 bases). CDR3 length equals 15 residues. Germline V gene sequence: CDR1 SNHLY, CDR2 FYNNEI. Trimming removed 2 bases from V and 1 base from J, with 9 bases in between. The CDR3 loop reads CASSEWSGSNQPQHF. The CDR3 DNA is TGTGCCAGCAGTGAATGGTCAGGGAGCAATCAGCCCCAGCATTTT.

The chain combines TRBV7-8 with TRBJ1-2; possibly TRBD1 for D (5 bases). V gave up 4 bases and J gave up 8 bases, with 20 bases separating them. The CDR3 runs to 15 residues. Germline CDR1 and CDR2: SGHVS and FQNEAQ. The CDR3 DNA reads as TGTGCCAGCAGCTACATTCGGGGCGGGGCGGGCGGCTACACCTTC. Translated: CASSYIRGGAGGYTF.

The V gene is TRBV3-1 (or the pseudogene TRBV3-2), the J gene TRBJ1-6, with a tentative D call TRBD1 (6 bases). Trimming took off 4 bases at V and 0 bases at J, with 13 bases between the two ends. This CDR3 comprises 17 residues. The germline V gene has CDR1 LGHDT and CDR2 YNNKEL (reference sequence). The CDR3 protein is CASSLGHRSSYNSPLHF. Written as DNA, the CDR3 is TGTGCCAGCAGCCTGGGACACCGAAGCTCCTATAATTCACCCCTCCACTTT.

The gene calls are TRBV9 and TRBJ2-5, with D possibly matching TRBD1 (6 bases). The CDR3 runs to 14 residues. Trimming removed 2 bases from V and 7 bases from J, with 15 bases in between. Germline V CDR1 and CDR2: SGDLS, YYNGEE. This CDR3 is CASSVQGSAGTQYF. CDR3 coding DNA: TGTGCCAGCAGCGTTCAGGGGTCCGCGGGGACCCAGTACTTC.

This chain joins TRBV7-9 and TRBJ1-1; TRBD1 matches at 10 bases. CDR1 SEHNR and CDR2 FQNEAQ come from the germline V gene (reference sequence). The CDR3 length is 17 residues. V trimming: 5 bases; J trimming: 0 bases; junction bases outside the gene matches: 9. CDR3 sequence: CASSPWDRGGVNTEAFF. For the CDR3, the DNA is TGTGCCAGCAGCCCCTGGGACAGGGGTGGCGTGAACACTGAAGCTTTCTTT.